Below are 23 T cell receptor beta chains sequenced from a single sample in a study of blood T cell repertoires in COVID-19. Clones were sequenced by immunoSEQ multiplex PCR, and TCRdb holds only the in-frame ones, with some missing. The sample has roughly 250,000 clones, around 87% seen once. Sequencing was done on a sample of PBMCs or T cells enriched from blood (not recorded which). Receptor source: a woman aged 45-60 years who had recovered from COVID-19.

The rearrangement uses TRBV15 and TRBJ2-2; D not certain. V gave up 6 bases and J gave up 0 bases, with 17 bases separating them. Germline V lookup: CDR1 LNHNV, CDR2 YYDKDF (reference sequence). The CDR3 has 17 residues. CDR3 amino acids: CATSTHMVIANTGELFF. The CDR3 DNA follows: TGTGCCACCAGTACACACATGGTTATCGCGAACACCGGGGAGCTGTTTTTT.

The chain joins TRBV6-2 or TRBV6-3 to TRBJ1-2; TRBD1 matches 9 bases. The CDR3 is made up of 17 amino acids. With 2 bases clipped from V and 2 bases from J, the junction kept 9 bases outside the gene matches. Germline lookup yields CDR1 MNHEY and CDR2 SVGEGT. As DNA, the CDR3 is TGTGCCAGCAGTTACCCCCGCTCTGGACAGGGGAACTATGGCTACACCTTC. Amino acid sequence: CASSYPRSGQGNYGYTF.

The CDR3 DNA is TGTGCCAGCAGCCGGAAGGGGGATAATGAAAAACTGTTTTTT. Translating gives CASSRKGDNEKLFF. J is TRBJ1-4 and V is TRBV3-1 (or the pseudogene TRBV3-2); perhaps TRBD1 as D (6 bases). The CDR3 has 14 amino acids. The V gene lost 4 bases and the J gene lost 4 bases, with 10 bases spanning the gap. Per the germline V gene, CDR1 is LGHDT and CDR2 is YNNKEL (reference sequence).

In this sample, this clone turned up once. The CDR3, as DNA: TGTGCCACCAGCAGAAACCTGGGTAGCGGGAGCTACGAGCAGTACTTC. Translating it yields CATSRNLGSGSYEQYF. J is TRBJ2-7 and V is TRBV15, with TRBD2 matching 9 bases. J was trimmed by 3 bases and V by 2 bases; bases with no gene match: 8. Germline CDR1 LNHNV, CDR2 YYDKDF (reference sequence). The CDR3 extends over 16 amino acids.

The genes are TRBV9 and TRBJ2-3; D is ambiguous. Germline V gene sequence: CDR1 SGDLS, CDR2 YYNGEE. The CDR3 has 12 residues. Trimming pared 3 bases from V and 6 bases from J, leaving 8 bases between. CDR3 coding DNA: TGTGCCAGCAGCGGGCAGTTGGATACGCAGTATTTT. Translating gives CASSGQLDTQYF.

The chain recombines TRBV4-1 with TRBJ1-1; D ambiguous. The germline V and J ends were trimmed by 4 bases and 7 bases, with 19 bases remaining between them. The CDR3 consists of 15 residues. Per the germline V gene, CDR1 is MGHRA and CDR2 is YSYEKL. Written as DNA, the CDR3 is TGCGCCAGCAGCCCACTGTCAACATACACGGGTGAAGCTTTCTTT. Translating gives CASSPLSTYTGEAFF.

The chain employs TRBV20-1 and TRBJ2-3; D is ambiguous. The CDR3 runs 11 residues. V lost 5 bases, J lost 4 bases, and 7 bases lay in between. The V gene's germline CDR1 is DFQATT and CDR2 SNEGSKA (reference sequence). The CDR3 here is CSAHSPDTQYF. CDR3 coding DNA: TGCAGTGCTCACAGCCCAGATACGCAGTATTTT.

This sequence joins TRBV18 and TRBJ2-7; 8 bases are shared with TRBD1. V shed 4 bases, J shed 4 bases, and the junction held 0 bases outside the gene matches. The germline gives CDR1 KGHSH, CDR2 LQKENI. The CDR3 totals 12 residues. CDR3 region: CASSRTGYEQYF. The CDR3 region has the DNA TGTGCCAGCTCACGGACAGGGTACGAGCAGTACTTC. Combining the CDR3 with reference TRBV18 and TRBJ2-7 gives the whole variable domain NAGVMQNPRHLVRRRGQEARLRCSPMKGHSHVYWYRQLPEEGLKFMVYLQKENIIDESGMPKERFSAEFPKEGPSILRIQQVVRGDSAAYFCASSRTGYEQYFGPGTRLTVT.

CDR3 sequence: CASSLLGDSTGSQYF. The CDR3 nucleotides are TGTGCCAGCAGCTTGCTCGGTGACTCGACCGGGTCCCAGTACTTC. The chain carries TRBV5-5 and TRBJ2-5; no firm D call. The V end lost 1 base, the J end lost 9 bases, and 19 bases lay between the germline ends. The CDR3 contains 15 residues. Per germline, CDR1 SGHKS and CDR2 YYEKEE (reference sequence).

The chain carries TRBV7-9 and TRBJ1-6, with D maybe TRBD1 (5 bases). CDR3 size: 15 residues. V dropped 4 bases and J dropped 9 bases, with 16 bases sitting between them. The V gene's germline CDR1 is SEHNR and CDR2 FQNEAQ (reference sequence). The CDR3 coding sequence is TGTGCCAGCAGCTCCGGGCCCGCCGGGGGTTCACCCCTCCACTTT. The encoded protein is CASSSGPAGGSPLHF.

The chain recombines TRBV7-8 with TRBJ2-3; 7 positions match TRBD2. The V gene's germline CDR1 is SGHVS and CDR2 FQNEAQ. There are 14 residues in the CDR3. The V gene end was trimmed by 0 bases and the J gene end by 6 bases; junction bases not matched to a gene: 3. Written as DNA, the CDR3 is TGTGCCAGCAGCTTAGCGGGAGGGGTCGATACGCAGTATTTT. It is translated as CASSLAGGVDTQYF.

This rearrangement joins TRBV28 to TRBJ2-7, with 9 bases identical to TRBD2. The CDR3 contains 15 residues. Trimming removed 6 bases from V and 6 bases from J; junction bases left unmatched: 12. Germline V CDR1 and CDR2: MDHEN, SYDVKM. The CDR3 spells CASRGDSGRRGEQYF. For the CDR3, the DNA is TGTGCCAGCAGGGGGGATAGCGGGAGACGGGGCGAGCAGTACTTC.

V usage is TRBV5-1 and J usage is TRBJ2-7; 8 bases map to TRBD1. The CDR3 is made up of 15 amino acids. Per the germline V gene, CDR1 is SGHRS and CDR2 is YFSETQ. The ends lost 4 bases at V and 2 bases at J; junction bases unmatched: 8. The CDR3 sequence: CASSPAGTGTYEQYF. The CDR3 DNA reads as TGCGCCAGCAGCCCAGCCGGGACAGGAACCTACGAGCAGTACTTC.

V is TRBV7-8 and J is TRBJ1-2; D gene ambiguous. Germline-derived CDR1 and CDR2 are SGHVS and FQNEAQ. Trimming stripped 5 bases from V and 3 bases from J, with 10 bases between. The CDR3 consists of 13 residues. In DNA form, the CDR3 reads TGTGCCAGCAGCCCCCAGAGGGACTATGGCTACACCTTC. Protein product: CASSPQRDYGYTF.

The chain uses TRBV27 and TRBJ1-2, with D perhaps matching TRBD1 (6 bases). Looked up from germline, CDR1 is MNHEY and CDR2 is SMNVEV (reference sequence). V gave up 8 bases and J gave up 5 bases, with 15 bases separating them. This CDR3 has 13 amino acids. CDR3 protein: CASGLDRNYGYTF. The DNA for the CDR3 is TGTGCCAGCGGGTTAGACAGGAATTATGGCTACACCTTC.

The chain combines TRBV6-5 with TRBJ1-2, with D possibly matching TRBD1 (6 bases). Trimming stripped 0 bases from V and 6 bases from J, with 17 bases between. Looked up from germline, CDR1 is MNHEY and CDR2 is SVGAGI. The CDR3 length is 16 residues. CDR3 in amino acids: CASSYSGAGAGDGYTF. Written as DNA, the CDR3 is TGTGCCAGCAGTTACTCGGGGGCCGGGGCCGGTGATGGCTACACCTTC.

CDR3 DNA: TGTGCCAGCAGCTTCGGGTCAGGTCGGGGAACTGCCCAGCATTTT. Translation gives CASSFGSGRGTAQHF. This chain connects TRBV5-5 to TRBJ1-5; D is uncertain. The germline CDR1 and CDR2 sequences are SGHKS and YYEKEE (reference sequence). This CDR3 region has 15 residues. The V end was cut by 2 bases, the J end by 11 bases, with 20 bases between.

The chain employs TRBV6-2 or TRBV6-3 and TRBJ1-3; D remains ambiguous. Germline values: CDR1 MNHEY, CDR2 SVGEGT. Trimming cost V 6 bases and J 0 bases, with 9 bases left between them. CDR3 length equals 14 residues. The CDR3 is CASRPKSSGNTIYF. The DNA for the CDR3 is TGTGCCAGCAGACCTAAGAGCTCTGGAAACACCATATATTTT.

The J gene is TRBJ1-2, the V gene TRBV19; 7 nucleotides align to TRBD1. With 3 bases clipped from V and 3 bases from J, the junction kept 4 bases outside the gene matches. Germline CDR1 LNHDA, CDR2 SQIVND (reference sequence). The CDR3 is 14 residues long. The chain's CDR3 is CASSIRQGYYGYTF. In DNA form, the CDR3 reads TGTGCCAGTAGTATCCGACAGGGCTACTATGGCTACACCTTC.

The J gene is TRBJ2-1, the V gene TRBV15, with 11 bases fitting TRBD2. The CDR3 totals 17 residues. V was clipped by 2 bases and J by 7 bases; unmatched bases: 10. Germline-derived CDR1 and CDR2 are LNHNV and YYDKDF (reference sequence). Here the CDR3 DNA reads TGTGCCACCAGCAGAAGTCCGGGACTAGCGGATGGGAATGAGCAGTTCTTC. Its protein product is CATSRSPGLADGNEQFF.

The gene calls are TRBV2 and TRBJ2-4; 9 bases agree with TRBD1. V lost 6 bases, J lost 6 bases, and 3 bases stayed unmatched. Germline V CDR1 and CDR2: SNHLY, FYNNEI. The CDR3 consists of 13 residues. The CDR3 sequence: CASRGTGPNIQYF. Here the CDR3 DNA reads TGTGCCAGCAGAGGGACAGGGCCAAACATTCAGTACTTC.

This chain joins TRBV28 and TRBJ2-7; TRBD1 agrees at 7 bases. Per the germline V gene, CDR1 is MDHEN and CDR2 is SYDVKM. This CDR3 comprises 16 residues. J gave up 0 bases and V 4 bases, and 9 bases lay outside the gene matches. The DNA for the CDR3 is TGTGCCAGCAGTTCGCTGGGGGACAGCAGCTCCTACGAGCAGTACTTC. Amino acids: CASSSLGDSSSYEQYF.

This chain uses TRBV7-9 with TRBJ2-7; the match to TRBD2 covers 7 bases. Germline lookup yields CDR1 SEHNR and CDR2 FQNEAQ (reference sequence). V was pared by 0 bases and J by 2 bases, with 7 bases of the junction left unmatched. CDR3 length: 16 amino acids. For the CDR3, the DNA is TGTGCCAGCAGCTTAGCGCAAGTAGCGGGTACCTACGAGCAGTACTTC. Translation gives CASSLAQVAGTYEQYF.